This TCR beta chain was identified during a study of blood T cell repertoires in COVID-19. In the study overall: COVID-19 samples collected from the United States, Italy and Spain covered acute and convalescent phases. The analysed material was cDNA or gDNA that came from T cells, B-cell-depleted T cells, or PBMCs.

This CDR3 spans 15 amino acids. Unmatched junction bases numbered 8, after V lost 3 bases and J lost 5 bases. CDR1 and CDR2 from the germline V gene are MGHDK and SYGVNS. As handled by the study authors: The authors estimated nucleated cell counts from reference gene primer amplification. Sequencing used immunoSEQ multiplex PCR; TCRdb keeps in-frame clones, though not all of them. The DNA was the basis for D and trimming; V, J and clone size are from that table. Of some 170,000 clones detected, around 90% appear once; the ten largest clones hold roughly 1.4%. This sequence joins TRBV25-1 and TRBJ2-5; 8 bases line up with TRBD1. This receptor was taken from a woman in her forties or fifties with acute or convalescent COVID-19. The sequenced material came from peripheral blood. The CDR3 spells CASSEGTGRTETQYF. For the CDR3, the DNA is TGTGCCAGCAGTGAGGGGACAGGCCGCACGGAGACCCAGTACTTC.